This section outlines one T cell receptor (beta chain) sequence together with its context. Its target antigen remains unknown. Base quality data are lacking; no much larger clone is found one base away. The protocol used for the library was the immunoSEQ multiplex PCR assay. The table comes from immuneACCESS by way of TCRdb, which keeps in-frame sequences with V and J called. Part of the clones is missing from these tables; in studies checked, under half for an unresolved V gene and the rest for unknown reasons. This sample holds 78,000 or so clones; roughly 86% were observed only once. The ten largest clones take up around 0.8% of the sample. V loses 4 bases at its end and J loses 15 bases; junction bases beyond the gene matches: 8. The CDR3 covers 12 residues, taking in both the cysteine and the phenylalanine. The sequence is cut down to CDR3 DNA, 36 bases in frame from base 1. Reading the germline V gene (reference sequence) gives CDR1 WNHNN and CDR2 SYGVQD.

The data stem from a study of radiotherapy plus CTLA-4 blockade in lung cancer (dated by TCRdb to the late 2010s). With regard to the full study: Objective responses were observed in 15% to 20% of enrolled patients, and disease control was achieved in around 28%.

The paper's findings and limits, for the study overall: After treatment with radiotherapy and ipilimumab, TCR clones that originated in tumors expanded in peripheral blood. The strongest predictors of response were reported to be early dynamic shifts in blood T cell clones along with a rise in serum interferon-beta following radiation.

The study evaluated CTLA-4 blockade (ipilimumab) given together with focal radiation therapy in patients who had chemo-refractory metastatic non-small-cell lung cancer. The sequence links TRBV10-1 to TRBJ2-1; TRBD2 fits 8 bases in the junction. The clonotype comes from a human donor with non-small cell lung cancer who had stable disease on radiotherapy plus ipilimumab. Here the sequenced sample was peripheral blood, taken from a patient treated with radiotherapy plus ipilimumab. The CDR3 protein is CASSVKRESRFF. The DNA sequence is given as TGCGCCAGCAGTGTTAAGCGGGAGTCTCGGTTCTTC.